The rows below give T cell receptor beta chains drawn from one sample of a study of TIL therapy for anti-PD-1-resistant metastatic lung cancer. Measured with immunoSEQ multiplex PCR; TCRdb has only the in-frame clones, and not every one. The profile shows under 100,000 clones, under 70% of them singletons. The starting material was tumor tissue, obtained at baseline. Receptors were obtained from a person between 25 and 80 years old with non-small cell lung cancer. CDR3s include the opening cysteine and the closing phenylalanine or tryptophan. The D gene is left open where the match is weak. Rows give clone size only sometimes, using once, few, many, or a class for an expanded clone.

length: 15
D: -
J: TRBJ2-2
V: TRBV19
size: once
CDR3: CASTLARGNTGELFF
DNA: TGTGCCAGTACGCTTGCGCGGGGGAACACCGGGGAGCTGTTTTTT

length: 16
D: TRBD2
J: TRBJ2-3
V: TRBV30
size: -
CDR3: CAVGSGGTSGTDTQYF
DNA: TGTGCTGTGGGATCAGGGGGGACTAGCGGCACAGATACGCAGTATTTT

length: 13
D: -
J: TRBJ1-2
V: TRBV9
size: few
CDR3: CASSVDGGGGYTF
DNA: TGTGCCAGCAGCGTAGATGGGGGAGGAGGCTACACCTTC

length: 15
D: -
J: TRBJ2-3
V: TRBV2
size: few
CDR3: CASREQALSTDTQYF
DNA: TGTGCCAGCCGCGAGCAAGCCCTTAGCACAGATACGCAGTATTTT

length: 12
D: TRBD1
J: TRBJ2-1
V: TRBV30
size: once
CDR3: CAWSVLGTGEFF
DNA: TGTGCCTGGAGTGTACTAGGGACAGGGGAGTTCTTC

length: 13
D: -
J: TRBJ2-5
V: TRBV30
size: once
CDR3: CAWSTGWGETQYF
DNA: TGTGCCTGGAGTACGGGGTGGGGAGAGACCCAGTACTTC

length: 15
D: -
J: TRBJ1-2
V: TRBV5-5
size: -
CDR3: CASSLSQGRQYGYTF
DNA: TGTGCCAGCAGCTTGTCACAGGGACGACAGTATGGCTACACCTTC

length: 14
D: -
J: TRBJ2-6
V: TRBV6-7
size: -
CDR3: CASSDGAGANVLTF
DNA: TGTGCCAGCTCGGATGGGGCTGGGGCCAACGTCCTGACTTTC

length: 15
D: -
J: TRBJ2-5
V: TRBV18
size: -
CDR3: CASSPPRSAQETQYF
DNA: TGTGCCAGCTCACCACCCAGGTCGGCCCAAGAGACCCAGTACTTC

length: 15
D: -
J: TRBJ2-1
V: TRBV3-1/TRBV3-2
size: -
CDR3: CASSQEGQLYNEQFF
DNA: TGTGCCAGCAGCCAAGAAGGACAGCTCTACAATGAGCAGTTCTTC

length: 15
D: TRBD1
J: TRBJ1-1
V: TRBV29-1
size: -
CDR3: CSVREQTGSYTEAFF
DNA: TGCAGCGTGCGCGAACAGACAGGGAGTTACACTGAAGCTTTCTTT

length: 17
D: -
J: TRBJ2-2
V: TRBV7-9
size: -
CDR3: CASSPRGGAQGIGELFF
DNA: TGTGCCAGCAGCCCTAGAGGAGGGGCCCAAGGGATCGGGGAGCTGTTTTTT

length: 14
D: -
J: TRBJ1-1
V: TRBV6-5
size: once
CDR3: CASRPGSTNTEAFF
DNA: TGTGCCAGCAGACCAGGGTCGACGAACACTGAAGCTTTCTTT

length: 13
D: -
J: TRBJ2-1
V: TRBV7-9
size: -
CDR3: CASKSGGPGEQFF
DNA: TGTGCCAGCAAGTCCGGGGGGCCAGGTGAGCAGTTCTTC

length: 14
D: -
J: TRBJ2-7
V: TRBV7-9
size: -
CDR3: CASSARTSSYEQYF
DNA: TGTGCCAGCAGCGCCCGGACCTCCTCCTACGAGCAGTACTTC

length: 16
D: -
J: TRBJ1-5
V: TRBV24-1
size: -
CDR3: CATSDPLDTSNQPQHF
DNA: TGTGCCACCAGTGACCCCCTTGACACAAGCAATCAGCCCCAGCATTTT

length: 15
D: -
J: TRBJ2-2
V: TRBV11-2
size: once
CDR3: CASSFYKGPTGELFF
DNA: TGTGCCAGCAGTTTCTATAAGGGGCCCACCGGGGAGCTGTTTTTT

length: 12
D: -
J: TRBJ1-5
V: TRBV12-3/TRBV12-4
size: -
CDR3: CASGSGNQPQHF
DNA: TGTGCCAGCGGTTCGGGGAATCAGCCCCAGCATTTT

length: 15
D: TRBD2
J: TRBJ2-1
V: TRBV13
size: -
CDR3: CASSWTSEKNNEQFF
DNA: TGTGCCAGCAGCTGGACTAGCGAGAAAAACAATGAGCAGTTCTTC

length: 18
D: TRBD2
J: TRBJ2-3
V: TRBV7-9
size: once
CDR3: CASSLALIVTSGTDTQYF
DNA: TGTGCCAGCAGCTTAGCGCTTATCGTGACTAGCGGCACAGATACGCAGTATTTT

length: 13
D: -
J: TRBJ2-7
V: TRBV28
size: -
CDR3: CAIRRTGPYEQYF
DNA: TGTGCCATACGGAGAACGGGGCCATACGAGCAGTACTTC

length: 15
D: -
J: TRBJ2-2
V: TRBV19
size: -
CDR3: CASSPLDRETGELFF
DNA: TGTGCCAGTAGTCCCCTAGATCGAGAGACCGGGGAGCTGTTTTTT

length: 16
D: TRBD1
J: TRBJ2-3
V: TRBV10-3
size: -
CDR3: CAISEKLQGAADTQYF
DNA: TGTGCCATCAGTGAGAAGTTACAGGGGGCGGCGGATACGCAGTATTTT

length: 14
D: -
J: TRBJ1-6
V: TRBV7-8
size: -
CDR3: CASSQGQGNSPLHF
DNA: TGTGCCAGCAGCCAGGGGCAGGGAAATTCACCCCTCCACTTT

length: 16
D: -
J: TRBJ1-3
V: TRBV7-6
size: -
CDR3: CASSAQTAISGNTIYF
DNA: TGTGCCAGCAGCGCCCAGACTGCAATCTCTGGAAACACCATATATTTT

length: 13
D: -
J: TRBJ2-2
V: TRBV28
size: -
CDR3: CASGAGVLRELFF
DNA: TGTGCCAGCGGGGCAGGGGTCTTGAGGGAGCTGTTTTTT

length: 14
D: TRBD1
J: TRBJ1-1
V: TRBV14
size: -
CDR3: CASSLRGLGTEAFF
DNA: TGTGCCAGCAGCCTCAGGGGGCTCGGAACTGAAGCTTTCTTT

length: 15
D: TRBD1
J: TRBJ1-1
V: TRBV6-2/TRBV6-3
size: -
CDR3: CASSYGQGGYTEAFF
DNA: TGTGCCAGCAGCTATGGACAGGGGGGATACACTGAAGCTTTCTTT

length: 12
D: -
J: TRBJ2-5
V: TRBV29-1
size: -
CDR3: CSAEDLRVAQYF
DNA: TGCAGCGCCGAGGACCTTCGGGTGGCCCAGTACTTC

length: 14
D: -
J: TRBJ2-3
V: TRBV2
size: -
CDR3: CASSERASSDTQYF
DNA: TGTGCCAGCAGTGAAAGAGCTAGCTCTGATACGCAGTATTTT

length: 14
D: -
J: TRBJ2-7
V: TRBV27
size: -
CDR3: CASSPSDRSYEQYF
DNA: TGTGCCAGCAGTCCCTCGGACCGGTCCTACGAGCAGTACTTC

length: 16
D: -
J: TRBJ2-2
V: TRBV24-1
size: -
CDR3: CATSDRRDTNTGELFF
DNA: TGTGCCACCAGTGATCGCCGGGACACGAACACCGGGGAGCTGTTTTTT

length: 15
D: -
J: TRBJ1-1
V: TRBV6-2/TRBV6-3
size: few
CDR3: CASSASPSRLSEAFF
DNA: TGTGCCAGCAGTGCTTCCCCCTCAAGGTTGTCTGAAGCTTTCTTT

length: 14
D: -
J: TRBJ1-2
V: TRBV6-2/TRBV6-3
size: few
CDR3: CASSWGWGQSGYTF
DNA: TGTGCCAGCAGCTGGGGTTGGGGGCAGAGTGGCTACACCTTC

length: 14
D: -
J: TRBJ2-1
V: TRBV15
size: once
CDR3: CATSRLGGNDEQFF
DNA: TGTGCCACCAGCAGGCTCGGGGGTAACGATGAGCAGTTCTTC

length: 12
D: TRBD2
J: TRBJ2-2
V: TRBV30
size: few
CDR3: CACAAGAGELFF
DNA: TGTGCCTGCGCGGCGGGGGCCGGGGAGCTGTTTTTT

length: 13
D: -
J: TRBJ1-5
V: TRBV7-6
size: -
CDR3: CASSSAERQPQHF
DNA: TGTGCCAGCAGCTCCGCAGAGAGGCAGCCCCAGCATTTT

length: 13
D: -
J: TRBJ1-1
V: TRBV10-3
size: few
CDR3: CAIRLREEAEAFF
DNA: TGTGCCATCAGACTCAGGGAGGAGGCTGAAGCTTTCTTT

length: 11
D: -
J: TRBJ2-5
V: TRBV12-3/TRBV12-4
size: -
CDR3: CASRIGETQYF
DNA: TGTGCCAGCAGGATTGGAGAGACCCAGTACTTC

length: 15
D: -
J: TRBJ1-2
V: TRBV14
size: -
CDR3: CASSLGEGTLYGYTF
DNA: TGTGCCAGCAGCCTGGGGGAAGGGACCCTCTATGGCTACACCTTC

length: 14
D: TRBD1
J: TRBJ2-5
V: TRBV5-1
size: -
CDR3: CASSVDREEETQYF
DNA: TGCGCCAGCAGCGTGGACAGGGAGGAAGAGACCCAGTACTTC

length: 12
D: -
J: TRBJ2-7
V: TRBV7-9
size: -
CDR3: CASRDREYEQYF
DNA: TGTGCCAGCAGGGACAGAGAATACGAGCAGTACTTC

length: 16
D: TRBD2
J: TRBJ2-2
V: TRBV3-1/TRBV3-2
size: -
CDR3: CASSLLAGVSNRELFF
DNA: TGTGCCAGCAGCCTACTAGCGGGAGTCTCCAACCGGGAGCTGTTTTTT

length: 16
D: TRBD1
J: TRBJ2-2
V: TRBV6-5
size: -
CDR3: CASSSPRDSNTGELFF
DNA: TGTGCCAGCAGTTCGCCCCGGGACAGTAACACCGGGGAGCTGTTTTTT

length: 13
D: TRBD1
J: TRBJ1-4
V: TRBV28
size: -
CDR3: CATGTAINEKLFF
DNA: TGTGCCACCGGGACAGCTATTAATGAAAAACTGTTTTTT